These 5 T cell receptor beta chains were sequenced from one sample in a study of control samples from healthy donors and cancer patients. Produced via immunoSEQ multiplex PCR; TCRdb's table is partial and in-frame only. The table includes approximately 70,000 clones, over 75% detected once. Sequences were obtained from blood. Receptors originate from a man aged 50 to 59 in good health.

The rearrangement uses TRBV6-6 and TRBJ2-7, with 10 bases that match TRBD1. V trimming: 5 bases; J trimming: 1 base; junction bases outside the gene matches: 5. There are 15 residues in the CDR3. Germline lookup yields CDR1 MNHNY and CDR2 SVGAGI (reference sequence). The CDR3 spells CASSPRDRGSYEQYF. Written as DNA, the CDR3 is TGTGCCAGCAGTCCCCGGGACAGGGGTTCCTACGAGCAGTACTTC.

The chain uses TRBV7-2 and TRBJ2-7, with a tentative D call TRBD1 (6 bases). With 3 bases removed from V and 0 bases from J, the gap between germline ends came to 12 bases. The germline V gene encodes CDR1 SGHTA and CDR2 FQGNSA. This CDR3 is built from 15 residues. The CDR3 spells CASSFSIRGSYEQYF. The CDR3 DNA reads TGTGCCAGCAGCTTTTCCATCAGGGGCTCCTACGAGCAGTACTTC.

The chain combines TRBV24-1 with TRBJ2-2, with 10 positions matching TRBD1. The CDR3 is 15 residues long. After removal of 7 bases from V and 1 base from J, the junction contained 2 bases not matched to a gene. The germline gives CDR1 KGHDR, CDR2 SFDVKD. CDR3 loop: CATRRTGGNTGELFF. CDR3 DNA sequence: TGTGCCACCAGAAGGACAGGGGGGAACACCGGGGAGCTGTTTTTT.

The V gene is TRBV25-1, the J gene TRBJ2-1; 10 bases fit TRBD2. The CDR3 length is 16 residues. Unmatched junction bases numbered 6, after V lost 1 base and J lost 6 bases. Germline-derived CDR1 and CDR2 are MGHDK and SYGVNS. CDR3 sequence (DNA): TGTGCCAGCAGTGAATCAGCGGGAGGGCCGCGCAATGAGCAGTTCTTC. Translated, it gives CASSESAGGPRNEQFF. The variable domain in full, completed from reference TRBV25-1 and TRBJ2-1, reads EADIYQTPRYLVIGTGKKITLECSQTMGHDKMYWYQQDPGMELHLIHYSYGVNSTEKGDLSSESTVSRIRTEHFPLTLESARPSHTSQYLCASSESAGGPRNEQFFGPGTRLTVL.

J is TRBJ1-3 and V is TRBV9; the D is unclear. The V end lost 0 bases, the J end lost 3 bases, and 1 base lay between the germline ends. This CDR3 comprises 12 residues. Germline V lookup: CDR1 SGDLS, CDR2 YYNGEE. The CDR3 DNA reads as TGTGCCAGCAGCGTAGGTGGAAACACCATATATTTT. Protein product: CASSVGGNTIYF.